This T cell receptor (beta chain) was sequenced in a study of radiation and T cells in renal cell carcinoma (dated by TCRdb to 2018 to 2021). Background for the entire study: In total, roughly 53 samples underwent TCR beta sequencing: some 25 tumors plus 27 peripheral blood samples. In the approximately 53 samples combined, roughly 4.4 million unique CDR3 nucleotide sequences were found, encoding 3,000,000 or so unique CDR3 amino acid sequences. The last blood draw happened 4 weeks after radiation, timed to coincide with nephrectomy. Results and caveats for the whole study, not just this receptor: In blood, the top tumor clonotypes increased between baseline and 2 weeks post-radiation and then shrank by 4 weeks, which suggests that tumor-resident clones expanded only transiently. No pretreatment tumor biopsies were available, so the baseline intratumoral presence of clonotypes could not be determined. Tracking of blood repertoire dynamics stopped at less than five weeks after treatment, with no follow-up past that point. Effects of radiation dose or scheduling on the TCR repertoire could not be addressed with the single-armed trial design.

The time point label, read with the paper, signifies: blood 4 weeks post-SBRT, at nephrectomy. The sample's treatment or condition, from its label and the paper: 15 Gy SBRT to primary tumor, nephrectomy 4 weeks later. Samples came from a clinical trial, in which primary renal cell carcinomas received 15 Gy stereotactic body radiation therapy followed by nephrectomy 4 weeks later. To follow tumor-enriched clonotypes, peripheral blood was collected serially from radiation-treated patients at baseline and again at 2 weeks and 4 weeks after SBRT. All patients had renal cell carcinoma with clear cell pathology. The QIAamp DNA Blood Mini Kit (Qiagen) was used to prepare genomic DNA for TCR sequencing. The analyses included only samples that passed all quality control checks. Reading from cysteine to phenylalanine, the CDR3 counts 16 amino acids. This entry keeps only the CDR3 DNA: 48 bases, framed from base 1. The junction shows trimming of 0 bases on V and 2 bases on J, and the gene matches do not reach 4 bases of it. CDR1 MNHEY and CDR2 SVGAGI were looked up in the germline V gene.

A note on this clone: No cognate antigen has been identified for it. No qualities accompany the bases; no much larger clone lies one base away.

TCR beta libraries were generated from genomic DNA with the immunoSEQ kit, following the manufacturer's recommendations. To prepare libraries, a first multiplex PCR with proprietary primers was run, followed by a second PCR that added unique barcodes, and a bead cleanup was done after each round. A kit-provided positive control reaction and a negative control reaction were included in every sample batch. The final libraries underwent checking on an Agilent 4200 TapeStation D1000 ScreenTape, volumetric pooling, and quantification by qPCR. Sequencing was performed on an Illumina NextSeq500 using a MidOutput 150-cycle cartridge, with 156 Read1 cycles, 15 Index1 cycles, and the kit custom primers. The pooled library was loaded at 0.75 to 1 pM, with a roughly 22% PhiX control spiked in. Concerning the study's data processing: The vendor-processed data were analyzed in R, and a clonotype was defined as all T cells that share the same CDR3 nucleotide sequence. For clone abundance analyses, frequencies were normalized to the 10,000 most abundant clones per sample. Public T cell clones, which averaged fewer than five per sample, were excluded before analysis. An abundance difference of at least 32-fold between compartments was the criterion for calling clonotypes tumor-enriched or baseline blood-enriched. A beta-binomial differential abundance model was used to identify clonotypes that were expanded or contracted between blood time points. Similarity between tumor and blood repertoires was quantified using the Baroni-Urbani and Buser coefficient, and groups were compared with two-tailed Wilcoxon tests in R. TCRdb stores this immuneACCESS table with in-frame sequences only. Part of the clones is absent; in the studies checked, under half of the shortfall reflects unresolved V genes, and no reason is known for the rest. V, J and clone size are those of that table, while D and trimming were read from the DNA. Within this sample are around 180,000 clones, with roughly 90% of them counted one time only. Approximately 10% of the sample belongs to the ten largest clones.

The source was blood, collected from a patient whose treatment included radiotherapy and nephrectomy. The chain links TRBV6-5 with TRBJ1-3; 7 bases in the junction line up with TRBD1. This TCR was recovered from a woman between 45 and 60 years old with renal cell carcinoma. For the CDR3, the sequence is CASSYSARGTGNTIYF. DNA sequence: TGTGCCAGCAGTTACTCGGCCAGGGGGACTGGAAACACCATATATTTT.